These T cell receptor beta chains were read from a single sample in a study of OX40 agonist ivuxolimab in advanced cancers. Libraries were prepared by immunoSEQ multiplex PCR; TCRdb keeps only in-frame clonotypes and omits some of them. The repertoire holds tens of thousands of clones, with about 91% as singletons. This specimen was CD4+ or CD8+ T cells sorted from blood, taken in a trial of the OX40 agonist ivuxolimab. Every receptor here comes from an adult with an advanced solid tumor such as melanoma, head and neck, liver or kidney cancer. Both conserved end residues are trimmed from each CDR3. The D gene is left open where the match is weak.

D,V,J,CDR3
TRBD1,TRBV28,TRBJ1-5,ASSLWTGDRGNQPQH
NA,TRBV11-2,TRBJ1-1,ASSPQQGRGGF
NA,TRBV30,TRBJ2-3,AWGQTIPDTQY
TRBD1,TRBV7-9,TRBJ2-7,ASRGDRESFYEQY
NA,TRBV28,TRBJ1-2,ASSLYTGDYGYT
TRBD2,TRBV28,TRBJ2-1,ASSPLSLKTSGSATIEQF
TRBD2,TRBV7-2,TRBJ2-7,ASSLARASGSYEQY
NA,TRBV1,TRBJ1-3,TSRGPGLNSGNTIY
NA,TRBV28,TRBJ1-5,ASSRRQVGDAQH
TRBD1,TRBV19,TRBJ2-2,ASSPYRGAAGELF
NA,TRBV6-5,TRBJ1-2,ASSYGYGYT
TRBD1,TRBV5-1,TRBJ2-7,ASSDRGPYEQY
NA,TRBV6-1,TRBJ1-5,ASSEGGGPGPQH
TRBD1,TRBV7-2,TRBJ2-1,ASSPGTGLNEQF
NA,TRBV19,TRBJ2-6,APRVGNTGANVLT
NA,TRBV6-5,TRBJ2-1,ASRSPSEGDEQF
NA,TRBV2,TRBJ1-4,ASSLILSGEKLF
NA,TRBV30,TRBJ1-4,AWSSRTPNEKLF
TRBD2,TRBV2,TRBJ2-5,ASRTSGGFYGETQY
TRBD1,TRBV15,TRBJ2-6,ATSRDRDRGLSGANVLT
NA,TRBV7-8,TRBJ1-2,ATWGGDPYGYT
NA,TRBV6-4,TRBJ2-1,ASSWVGTLFLGTYNEQF
TRBD2,TRBV5-5,TRBJ2-5,ASSLEAGVQAQY
TRBD1,TRBV19,TRBJ1-2,ASSIRGQGRGYT
NA,TRBV6-1,TRBJ1-4,ASRIESASNEKLF
NA,TRBV6-6,TRBJ1-5,ASSLQASNQPQH
TRBD1,TRBV9,TRBJ1-5,ASSVGQGNQPQH
NA,TRBV4-1,TRBJ1-3,ASSQGRGSGNTIY
TRBD1,TRBV27,TRBJ1-4,ASSPSRGVSEKLF
NA,TRBV7-9,TRBJ1-2,ASSLLAGNYGYT
TRBD1,TRBV10-3,TRBJ2-1,AIARDRAYNEQF
NA,TRBV15,TRBJ1-1,ATSRVVGNTEAF
TRBD1,TRBV18,TRBJ2-5,ASSPPTGYQETQY
NA,TRBV5-4,TRBJ2-3,ASSWGAGTNTDTQY
TRBD2,TRBV5-1,TRBJ2-1,ASSFIAGPQNEQF
NA,TRBV5-6,TRBJ2-3,ASSLVDTQY
NA,TRBV19,TRBJ2-1,ASSIMRGDEQF
TRBD1,TRBV5-1,TRBJ2-7,ASSLQGRGTYEQY
NA,TRBV15,TRBJ1-6,ATSRDLFAVNSPLH
TRBD1,TRBV19,TRBJ2-7,ATNRGATYEQY
TRBD1,TRBV2,TRBJ1-1,ASITQGTNTEAF
NA,TRBV19,TRBJ1-1,ASSIGWVPVNTEAF
TRBD1,TRBV30,TRBJ2-7,AWDRVREQY
TRBD2,TRBV27,TRBJ2-4,ASSLSGTSGAGIQY
NA,TRBV11-2,TRBJ1-3,ASSLVGGTGNTIY